This entry lists 27 T cell receptor beta chains sequenced from one sample in a study of shared clonotypes between healthy human individuals. CD45RO-negative, CCR7-positively selected cells formed the naive CD8 fraction, excluding terminally differentiated effector memory CD45RA+ cells. The protocol was immunoSEQ multiplex PCR, while the TCRdb copy is restricted to in-frame clones and leaves out a portion. The table records about 2.1 million clones, 93% of them present only once. Input material: naive CD8+ T cells from PBMCs. All receptors derive from a man younger than 35 in good health. Some clones in this sample may be carry-over from other donors' samples.

This clone was found once. For the CDR3, the DNA is TGCGCCAGCAGCTTGGAAGGGTCTGTTATGAACACTGAAGCTTTCTTT. Translation gives CASSLEGSVMNTEAFF. V usage is TRBV5-1 and J usage is TRBJ1-1; the D is unclear. Deletions cut 0 bases from V and 0 bases from J, with 12 bases between. Germline V gene lookup returns CDR1 SGHRS and CDR2 YFSETQ. The CDR3 contains 16 residues.

The chain recombines TRBV4-3 with TRBJ2-5; TRBD1 aligns across 10 bases. Germline V gives CDR1 LGHNA, CDR2 YSLEER. The CDR3 has 17 residues. The trim removed 5 bases at V and 1 base at J, leaving 10 bases unmatched. CDR3 region: CASSWRTGGFGQETQYF. Written as DNA, the CDR3 is TGCGCCAGCAGCTGGCGGACAGGGGGATTCGGCCAAGAGACCCAGTACTTC.

The gene calls are TRBV9 and TRBJ2-4; TRBD1 might be the D (6 bases). The length of the CDR3 is 14 residues. V was pared by 4 bases and J by 6 bases, with 14 bases between. Germline CDR1 SGDLS, CDR2 YYNGEE. Written as DNA, the CDR3 is TGTGCCAGCAGCCCAGGACAGTTAAGAAACATTCAGTACTTC. Its translation: CASSPGQLRNIQYF. Complete variable domain (other parts from reference TRBV9 and TRBJ2-4): DSGVTQTPKHLITATGQRVTLRCSPRSGDLSVYWYQQSLDQGLQFLIQYYNGEERAKGNILERFSAQQFPDLHSELNLSSLELGDSALYFCASSPGQLRNIQYFGAGTRLSVL.

The chain is built from TRBV9 and TRBJ2-3; no firm D call. Germline CDR1 reads SGDLS; CDR2 reads YYNGEE. V shed 7 bases and J shed 4 bases, with 10 bases lying between them. This CDR3 contains 12 residues. Written as DNA, the CDR3 is TGTGCCAGCGGGCGACAAGCAGATACGCAGTATTTT. This gives the protein CASGRQADTQYF.

The V call is TRBV9, the J call TRBJ1-3; 8 nucleotides match TRBD1. The junction had 3 bases not matched to a gene; V was cut back by 3 bases and J by 1 base. The CDR3 spans 15 residues. Germline V gene data show CDR1 as SGDLS and CDR2 as YYNGEE. The CDR3 DNA sequence: TGTGCCAGCAGCGGCAGGGGGCTTTCTGGAAACACCATATATTTT. This translates into CASSGRGLSGNTIYF.

The genes are TRBV6-5 and TRBJ2-2; D unclear. This CDR3 contains 14 residues. CDR1 and CDR2 from the germline V gene are MNHEY and SVGAGI. Trimming shortened V by 2 bases and J by 4 bases, and 8 bases separated the two germline ends. The CDR3 protein is CASSYQIFTGELFF. For the CDR3, the DNA is TGTGCCAGCAGTTACCAGATTTTCACCGGGGAGCTGTTTTTT.

The CDR3 DNA reads as TGTGCCAGCACTAGCGGGATCAACTACAATGAGCAGTTCTTC. This encodes CASTSGINYNEQFF. This chain uses TRBV19 with TRBJ2-1; 10 bases match TRBD2. The length of the CDR3 is 14 residues. J was trimmed by 3 bases and V by 9 bases; bases with no gene match: 5. Germline V lookup: CDR1 LNHDA, CDR2 SQIVND (reference sequence).

V usage is TRBV28 and J usage is TRBJ2-7; D is perhaps TRBD1 or TRBD2 (5 bases each). The CDR3 consists of 16 residues. Germline V gene sequence: CDR1 MDHEN, CDR2 SYDVKM. V lost 8 bases and J lost 3, with 23 bases in between. For the CDR3, the DNA is TGTGCCAGCGCGTTGGGGACCGCGGAGATAAACTACGAGCAGTACTTC. This gives the protein CASALGTAEINYEQYF.

V is TRBV28 and J is TRBJ1-5; maybe TRBD1 (5 bases). Germline V CDR1 and CDR2: MDHEN, SYDVKM. CDR3 size: 18 residues. Trimming took 0 bases from V and 6 from J, leaving 21 bases between them. The DNA of the CDR3 is TGTGCCAGCAGTTTATGGACCTCGGAAGACAGTTCGCGTCAGCCCCAGCATTTT. Its translation is CASSLWTSEDSSRQPQHF. Full variable domain (missing parts from reference TRBV28 and TRBJ1-5): DVKVTQSSRYLVKRTGEKVFLECVQDMDHENMFWYRQDPGLGLRLIYFSYDVKMKEKGDIPEGYSVSREKKERFSLILESASTNQTSMYLCASSLWTSEDSSRQPQHFGDGTRLSIL.

The rearrangement links TRBV15 to TRBJ1-4; the D is unclear. The CDR3 is 16 residues long. V was clipped by 8 bases and J by 8 bases, with 24 bases between them. Looked up from germline, CDR1 is LNHNV and CDR2 is YYDKDF (reference sequence). The CDR3 region has the DNA TGTGCCACCGGAATACCGCGGGCCTCCCCAAGCGAAAAACTGTTTTTT. Protein sequence: CATGIPRASPSEKLFF.

This sequence joins TRBV27 and TRBJ2-1; D gene unclear. The CDR3 loop spans 11 amino acids. V dropped 6 bases and J dropped 6 bases, with 6 bases sitting between them. The germline V gene encodes CDR1 MNHEY and CDR2 SMNVEV (reference sequence). In nucleotides, the CDR3 is TGTGCCAGCAGAATCGTCAATGAGCAGTTCTTC. Translation gives CASRIVNEQFF.

This chain connects TRBV19 to TRBJ2-1; 9 nucleotides line up with TRBD2. Germline CDR1 and CDR2: LNHDA and SQIVND (reference sequence). The CDR3 is 15 residues long. V lost 2 bases to trimming and J lost 4 bases; unmatched junction nucleotides: 3. In DNA form, the CDR3 reads TGTGCCAGTAGTATACTAGCGGGACTTTACAATGAGCAGTTCTTC. Translating gives CASSILAGLYNEQFF.

The rearrangement uses TRBV5-4 and TRBJ2-2, with 14 bases fitting TRBD2. V dropped 2 bases and J dropped 5; count of bases not matched to a gene: 5. The germline V gene encodes CDR1 SGHNT and CDR2 YYREEE (reference sequence). The CDR3 length is 17 residues. The CDR3 spells CASSFGLAGGETGELFF. CDR3 DNA: TGTGCCAGCAGCTTTGGACTAGCGGGAGGAGAGACCGGGGAGCTGTTTTTT.

This clone showed up just once. The CDR3 loop is CASTEGSYNEQFF. The CDR3 nucleotides are TGTGCCAGCACGGAGGGTTCCTACAATGAGCAGTTCTTC. The chain recombines TRBV25-1 with TRBJ2-1; weak D call: TRBD2 (6 bases). CDR1 is MGHDK and CDR2 is SYGVNS in the germline V gene. The CDR3 sequence is 13 residues long. The V and J ends lost 7 bases and 1 base respectively, with 8 bases between them.

The J gene is TRBJ2-7, the V gene TRBV2, with D unclear. With 2 bases removed from V and 0 bases from J, the gap between germline ends came to 8 bases. This CDR3 comprises 14 residues. Germline CDR1 and CDR2: SNHLY and FYNNEI. CDR3 protein: CASSEFRTSYEQYF. The CDR3 coding sequence is TGTGCCAGCAGTGAATTCCGAACCTCCTACGAGCAGTACTTC.

The V gene is TRBV4-1, the J gene TRBJ1-2; a weak D match, TRBD1 (6 bases). This CDR3 spans 14 amino acids. The germline V and J ends were trimmed by 8 bases and 4 bases, with 17 bases remaining between them. CDR1 and CDR2 (germline): MGHRA, YSYEKL. The CDR3: CASRSRGGVYGYTF. The CDR3 DNA reads as TGCGCCAGCCGGTCGAGAGGGGGAGTCTATGGCTACACCTTC.

The chain recombines TRBV6-4 with TRBJ2-3; D is unresolved. This CDR3 comprises 13 residues. The V end lost 5 bases, the J end lost 0 bases, and 6 bases lay between the germline ends. Germline CDR1 is MRHNA and CDR2 is SNTAGT. The CDR3 DNA reads as TGTGCCAGCAGTCCGGGTAGCACAGATACGCAGTATTTT. Protein: CASSPGSTDTQYF.

The chain links TRBV6-4 to TRBJ2-1, with 9 bases lining up with TRBD2. From germline, CDR1 is MRHNA and CDR2 SNTAGT. This CDR3 has 15 residues. DNA for the CDR3: TGTGCTACCCAAACTGCGGGAGGGCCGGGCAATGAGCAGTTCTTC. Protein product: CATQTAGGPGNEQFF.

The chain recombines TRBV5-1 with TRBJ2-1; 7 bases are a match to TRBD1. V was pared by 4 bases and J by 0 bases, with 4 bases of the junction left unmatched. The CDR3 is made up of 15 amino acids. Germline V gives CDR1 SGHRS, CDR2 YFSETQ. The DNA for the CDR3 is TGCGCCAGCAGCCGGGGACAGCTCTCCTACAATGAGCAGTTCTTC. Encoded protein: CASSRGQLSYNEQFF.

The CDR3 sequence: CASSGRLAGSNTGELFF. The CDR3 nucleotides read TGTGCCAGCAGCGGCCGACTAGCGGGGTCGAACACCGGGGAGCTGTTTTTT. V gene TRBV11-2 combines with J gene TRBJ2-2; 11 nucleotides align to TRBD2. Germline CDR1 and CDR2: SGHAT and FQNNGV. The CDR3 sequence is 17 residues long. J gave up 0 bases and V 5 bases, and 5 bases lay outside the gene matches. Looking up the rest from reference TRBV11-2 and TRBJ2-2 gives the full variable domain: EAGVAQSPRYKIIEKRQSVAFWCNPISGHATLYWYQQILGQGPKLLIQFQNNGVVDDSQLPKDRFSAERLKGVDSTLKIQPAKLEDSAVYLCASSGRLAGSNTGELFFGEGSRLTVL.

This rearrangement joins TRBV7-8 to TRBJ1-1; D is undetermined. This CDR3 contains 13 residues. Germline V CDR1 and CDR2: SGHVS, FQNEAQ. Trimming removed 8 bases at V and 4 bases at J, with 14 bases between. The CDR3 sequence is CASLGGVSTEAFF. CDR3 bases: TGTGCCAGCCTGGGTGGTGTGTCCACTGAAGCTTTCTTT.

The chain employs TRBV7-9 and TRBJ2-1; 7 bases are a match to TRBD2. The CDR3 contains 15 residues. With V trimmed by 7 bases and J by 7 bases, 13 bases remained unmatched. Germline loops: CDR1 SEHNR, CDR2 FQNEAQ (reference sequence). The CDR3 DNA is TGTGCCAGCACCCCACGGGCGGGAGCGGGGAATGAGCAGTTCTTC. Translating gives CASTPRAGAGNEQFF.

The J gene is TRBJ1-1, the V gene TRBV27; TRBD1 agrees at 9 bases. V shed 5 bases and J 6 bases; nucleotides not matched to a gene: 10. There are 15 residues in the CDR3. Germline CDR1 and CDR2: MNHEY and SMNVEV (reference sequence). The CDR3 spells CASSKPGTGRSEAFF. As DNA, the CDR3 is TGTGCCAGCAGTAAACCCGGGACAGGGCGGTCTGAAGCTTTCTTT.

The chain couples TRBV7-9 to TRBJ1-4; TRBD1 aligns across 10 bases. Germline V lookup: CDR1 SEHNR, CDR2 FQNEAQ (reference sequence). This CDR3 is built from 14 residues. Unmatched junction bases numbered 3, after V lost 8 bases and J lost 3 bases. The CDR3 DNA follows: TGTGCCAGCGGGGACAGGGGATCTAATGAAAAACTGTTTTTT. It translates to CASGDRGSNEKLFF.

The chain is built from TRBV4-2 and TRBJ1-1; D perhaps matches TRBD1 (5 bases). Trimming took off 5 bases at V and 0 bases at J, with 10 bases between the two ends. Per the germline V gene, CDR1 is LGHNA and CDR2 is YNFKEQ. The length of the CDR3 is 14 residues. This CDR3 is CASSLKGLNTEAFF. The CDR3 DNA follows: TGTGCCAGCAGCTTAAAGGGACTGAACACTGAAGCTTTCTTT.

The rearrangement uses TRBV7-8 and TRBJ2-7, with D maybe TRBD2 (5 bases). This CDR3 is 15 amino acids long. Per germline, CDR1 SGHVS and CDR2 FQNEAQ. The V and J ends lost 5 bases and 3 bases respectively, with 17 bases between them. CDR3 sequence reads: CASSTDGFGLYEQYF. CDR3 in DNA: TGTGCCAGCAGCACCGACGGGTTTGGACTCTACGAGCAGTACTTC.

This clone has a single count. The chain carries TRBV7-3 and TRBJ2-3; 15 bases align to TRBD2. CDR1 and CDR2 from the germline V gene are SGHTA and FQGTGA. This CDR3 has 16 residues. After removal of 5 bases from V and 4 bases from J, the junction contained 4 bases not matched to a gene. The DNA for the CDR3 is TGTGCCAGCAGCACTGGACTAGCGGGAGGGCCAGATACGCAGTATTTT. It is translated as CASSTGLAGGPDTQYF.